A selection of T cell receptor beta chains follows, all from one sample in a study of Graves' ophthalmopathy and Graves' hyperthyroidism. A single record per CDR3 protein comes from TCRdb applying MiXCR to the multiplex PCR reads. The table lists about 620,000 distinct CDR3 sequences, approximately 21% of them singletons. The sequencing sample was made of peripheral blood. The source is a woman between 18 and 30 years old with stable Graves' hyperthyroidism. Some clones in this sample may be carry-over from other donors' samples. Each CDR3 is given with its conserved first and last residue. A D gene is named only where the DNA matches it firmly. Clone size is given for some rows only: seen once, a few or many times, or a class if the clone is expanded.

TRBV29-1	TRBD1	TRBJ1-2	NA	TGCAGCGTTGCCGGGACAGGGATGGACTATGGCTACACCTTC	CSVAGTGMDYGYTF
TRBV7-2	NA	TRBJ1-2	few	TGTGCCAGCAGCTCGAGGAGAGCTAACTATGGCTACACCTTC	CASSSRRANYGYTF
TRBV4-1	NA	TRBJ1-6	many	TGCGCCAGCAGCCATCGACAGAGCGGTTCACCCCTCCACTTT	CASSHRQSGSPLHF
TRBV5-4	NA	TRBJ2-7	many	TGTGCCAGCAGCTTGGTAGGGAACGCATACGAGCAGTACTTC	CASSLVGNAYEQYF
TRBV11-2	NA	TRBJ2-7	NA	TGTGCCAGCAGCTTAGGTCGAGGCCCACCCTCCTACGAGCAGTACTTC	CASSLGRGPPSYEQYF
TRBV29-1	NA	TRBJ2-5	NA	TGCAGCGTTGAAGATGGCAGGGTACAAGAGACCCAGTACTTC	CSVEDGRVQETQYF
TRBV6-1	NA	TRBJ1-5	many	TGTGCCAGCATGGGCGGTCCGGGACAGCCCCAGCATTTT	CASMGGPGQPQHF
TRBV5-1	TRBD1	TRBJ2-5	NA	TGCGCCAGCAGCTTCTACAGGGGTCTGGAGACCCAGTACTTC	CASSFYRGLETQYF
TRBV6-2/TRBV6-3	NA	TRBJ2-7	NA	TGTGCCAGCAGTACCTTGAGAGGGGGCTCCTACGAGCAGTACTTC	CASSTLRGGSYEQYF
TRBV2	NA	TRBJ2-3	many	TGTGCCAGCAGTTCAACTAACACAGATACGCAGTATTTT	CASSSTNTDTQYF
TRBV6-1	NA	TRBJ1-3	few	TGTGCCAGCAGTGAACGCCAGGGGGGAAACACCATATATTTT	CASSERQGGNTIYF
TRBV28	NA	TRBJ2-5	many	TGTGCCAGCAGCCTGACCACGGACAGCCTCCAAGAGACCCAGTACTTC	CASSLTTDSLQETQYF
TRBV2	NA	TRBJ2-7	many	TGTGCCAGCAGTGATGATGACGGTTTGGAGTACTTC	CASSDDDGLEYF
TRBV5-1	NA	TRBJ1-1	NA	TGCGCCAGCAGCTCCAAGGACGAAGGGGGCACTGAAGCTTTCTTT	CASSSKDEGGTEAFF
TRBV12-3/TRBV12-4	NA	TRBJ2-5	many	TGTGCCAGCAGCTGGGACACCCAAGAGACCCAGTACTTC	CASSWDTQETQYF
TRBV5-6	TRBD1	TRBJ1-2	few	TGTGCCAGCACCCCGGGACAGGCCCTCTATGGCTACACCTTC	CASTPGQALYGYTF
TRBV6-5	NA	TRBJ1-2	many	TGTGCCAGCAGTTCCGAGGGGGTTAGCGGCTACACCTTC	CASSSEGVSGYTF
TRBV20-1	NA	TRBJ1-5	many	TGCAGTGCAGTGGTAGGGAGGTTGTCTCATCAGCCCCAGCATTTT	CSAVVGRLSHQPQHF
TRBV12-3/TRBV12-4	NA	TRBJ1-1	NA	TGTGCCAGCAGTTTCCTGTCAGGTGAAGCTTTCTTT	CASSFLSGEAFF
TRBV28	TRBD1	TRBJ1-1	many	TGTGCCAGCAGTTTATGGCCAGGGGGCAACACTGAAGCTTTCTTT	CASSLWPGGNTEAFF
TRBV18	NA	TRBJ2-7	many	TGTGCCAGCTCACCCCGGTCCCCCTACGAGCAGTACTTC	CASSPRSPYEQYF
TRBV7-3	NA	TRBJ1-1	many	TGTGCCAGCAGCTTACAGCAGGGGAGCTCTGAAGCTTTCTTT	CASSLQQGSSEAFF
TRBV2	TRBD1	TRBJ2-7	many	TGTGCCAGCATGACAGGGCCCGGTTTCCTTCCTACCTACGAGCAGTACTTC	CASMTGPGFLPTYEQYF
TRBV6-2/TRBV6-3	NA	TRBJ2-7	few	TGTGCCAGCAGTTACTCGATTACGGGCCACGAGCAGTACTTC	CASSYSITGHEQYF
TRBV30	NA	TRBJ2-7	many	TGTGCCTGGAGTCCCCACCGGGGCGAGCAGTACTTC	CAWSPHRGEQYF
TRBV3-1	TRBD2	TRBJ2-5	many	TGTGCCAGCAGACGAAGACTAGCAGACTACCAAGAGGCCCAGTACTTC	CASRRRLADYQEAQYF
TRBV12-3/TRBV12-4	TRBD2	TRBJ2-7	NA	TGTGCCAGCAGTTCTCAGGGACTAGCGGGGTCGAGCTCCTACGAGCAGTACTTC	CASSSQGLAGSSSYEQYF
TRBV13	TRBD1	TRBJ2-7	NA	TGTGCCAGCAGCTCGAAATATCCCGGTTTAACAGGGGGCATGAGGGAGCAGTACTTC	CASSSKYPGLTGGMREQYF
TRBV6-5	NA	TRBJ2-7	many	TGTGCCAGCAGTTATTCTCCGACAGGCTCCTACGAGCAGTACTTC	CASSYSPTGSYEQYF
TRBV2	TRBD1	TRBJ1-2	few	TGTGCCAACCCTGGACAGGGTGCTGGCTACACCTTC	CANPGQGAGYTF
TRBV2	NA	TRBJ1-1	many	TGTGCCAGCAAAATTGGCACTGAAGCTTTCTTT	CASKIGTEAFF
TRBV20-1	TRBD1	TRBJ1-2	many	TGCAGTGCTAGAGGGACAGGGGTCTACTATGGCTACACCTTC	CSARGTGVYYGYTF
TRBV13	TRBD1	TRBJ2-2	many	TGTGCCAGCAGCTCCGCCCACAGGGGGCTAAACACCGGGGAGCTGTTTTTT	CASSSAHRGLNTGELFF
TRBV19	TRBD1	TRBJ1-5	many	TGTGCCAGCGGGACAGCCTCCGATGAGCCTCAGCATTTT	CASGTASDEPQHF
TRBV28	NA	TRBJ1-6	many	TGTGCCAGCAGTTTATCCGGGAGTGCCTATAATTCACCCCTCCACTTT	CASSLSGSAYNSPLHF
TRBV15	TRBD2	TRBJ2-5	NA	TGTGCCACCAGCCCCCTAGCGGAGGACCAAGAGACCCAGTACTTC	CATSPLAEDQETQYF
TRBV20-1	TRBD1	TRBJ1-6	many	TGCAGTGCTGTTGACAGGGGTAATTCACCCCTCCACTTT	CSAVDRGNSPLHF
TRBV12-3/TRBV12-4	TRBD1	TRBJ2-7	many	TGTGCCAGCAGTCAGGTGGACAGGGGTACCTACGAGCAGTACTTC	CASSQVDRGTYEQYF
TRBV6-2/TRBV6-3	NA	TRBJ2-3	NA	TGTGCCAGTGCCTGGCGGGACACAGATACGCAGTATTTT	CASAWRDTDTQYF
TRBV12-3/TRBV12-4	TRBD2	TRBJ2-5	many	TGTGCCAGCAGTCCCTTAGCGGGGGGTCGGACCCAGTACTTC	CASSPLAGGRTQYF
TRBV27	TRBD1	TRBJ1-2	many	TGTGCCAGCAGTGACAGGGGTACCTATGGCTACACCTTC	CASSDRGTYGYTF
TRBV3-1	NA	TRBJ2-5	many	TGTGCCAGCAGCCAACCCAATCTAGAGACCCAGTACTTC	CASSQPNLETQYF
TRBV15	NA	TRBJ1-5	NA	TGTGCCACCAGCAGAGAAGGGTTCAGCAATCAGCCCCAGCATTTT	CATSREGFSNQPQHF
TRBV7-3	TRBD2	TRBJ2-2	NA	TGTGCCAGCAGCCCTAAAAGTGGCGGGGGGGATACCGGGGAGCTGTTTTTT	CASSPKSGGGDTGELFF
TRBV2	TRBD2	TRBJ2-7	many	TGTGCCAGCACCCGTCGGAGGATACGCGGGAGGCTGTTTTCCTACGAGCAGTACTTC	CASTRRRIRGRLFSYEQYF
TRBV11-2	TRBD2	TRBJ2-5	few	TGTGCCAGCAGCTTAGTGGTAGCGGGGGCCGGGGAGACCCAGTACTTC	CASSLVVAGAGETQYF
TRBV4-1	NA	TRBJ1-2	many	TGCGCCAGCAGCCAAGATTGGGCCGGCCTAGGTGGCTACACCTTC	CASSQDWAGLGGYTF
TRBV12-3/TRBV12-4	TRBD1	TRBJ1-1	many	TGTGCCAGCAGTTTAAGGGGGACAGGGTTCAACACTGAAGCTTTCTTT	CASSLRGTGFNTEAFF
TRBV6-1	NA	TRBJ2-5	few	TGTGCCAGCAGTCTGGCAGGGTGGAAAGAGACCCAGTACTTC	CASSLAGWKETQYF
TRBV15	NA	TRBJ1-1	many	TGTGCCACCAGCAGAGATCGGAAGATGGGGACTGAAGCTTTCTTT	CATSRDRKMGTEAFF
TRBV9	NA	TRBJ1-1	NA	TGTGCCAGCAGCGTCGGGGGAGGGTTTGTTACTGAAGCTTTCTTT	CASSVGGGFVTEAFF
TRBV6-5	NA	TRBJ1-5	NA	TGTGCCAGCAGTTACTCGATATTCAATCAGCCCCAGCATTTT	CASSYSIFNQPQHF